This T cell receptor beta chain derives from a study of monozygotic twins with inflammatory bowel disease. Study-level points and caveats: Whether twins were concordant or discordant made no difference to repertoire similarity, possibly from limited power.

Germline CDR1 and CDR2: SGHRS and YFSETQ. The CDR3 sequence is 17 residues long. A remark on this clonotype: Its cognate antigen is unknown.

Each TCR library used around 4,000 ng of total RNA. Template switching introduced UMIs that contain a 6-nucleotide sample barcode. PCR of TCRalpha and TCRbeta cDNA was nested, with two rounds of around 16 and 10 cycles. TCRdb re-called the 5' RACE reads, yielding one record per CDR3 amino acid sequence without DNA. The sample includes a few hundred thousand distinct CDR3 sequences. The chain carries TRBV5-1 and TRBJ2-4; checking the TCRdb D call of TRBD2 is not possible without DNA. This sequence was found in a human donor with ulcerative colitis or Crohn's disease, or a healthy co-twin of an affected twin (not recorded which). Sequenced: blood. The CDR3 loop reads CASSYFSGGAFKNIQYF.